This TCR beta chain emerged from a study of OX40 agonist ivuxolimab in advanced cancers. General notes on the study: Ivuxolimab was a fully human IgG2 agonistic monoclonal antibody targeting the costimulatory receptor OX40 (CD134). Intravenous ivuxolimab was administered to patients every 2 weeks at six dose levels: 0.01, 0.1, 0.3, 1.5, 3 and 10 mg/kg. Among the roughly 52 dose-escalation patients, about 19 had hepatocellular carcinoma, roughly 15 melanoma, 9 renal cell carcinoma and 9 head and neck cancer. In the dose-escalation cohort, more than 75% of patients were male, and the mean age was roughly 60 years, with a range of about 23 to 90. Prior anti-PD-1, anti-PD-L1 or anti-CTLA-4 therapy was permitted, and checkpoint inhibitors had been received by about 37% of dose-escalation patients. Partial responses occurred in three dose-escalation patients: two with cutaneous melanoma and one with hepatocellular carcinoma. Peripheral TCRbeta sequencing was intended to test whether TCR sequence diversity was altered and clonal T-cell expansion was caused by ivuxolimab. The paper describes the monotherapy dose-escalation part (N ≈ 52 patients) of the phase I trial of ivuxolimab. Results the study describes overall, beyond this receptor: In the 0.1-3.0 mg/kg groups, partial responders had among the lowest normalized peripheral clonal expansion, particularly in CD8+ T cells. At doses from 0.1 to 3.0 mg/kg, clonal expansion was seen in both CD4+ and CD8+ blood T cells between baseline and week 6. After ivuxolimab, expanded clones were on average more numerous among CD8+ T cells than among CD4+ T cells. Low levels of normalized T-cell clonal expansion were also seen in some nonresponding patients. The antigen specificity of the peripheral T cells that underwent clonal expansion was not determined.

Turning to this clone: Its antigen is still unknown. Per-base quality was not reported, and no clone a single base away is much larger than it.

The CDR3 has 13 amino acids, counting the end cysteine and phenylalanine. Just CDR3 DNA is preserved here, 39 bases in frame from base 1. V is cut by 5 bases and J by 7 bases, and the space between the germline ends is 14 bases. As encoded in the germline V gene, CDR1 is SGHVS while CDR2 is FQNEAQ. Genomic DNA was extracted from sorted cells for sequencing of the TCRbeta CDR3 region. TCRbeta CDR3 regions were sequenced using the immunoSEQ Assay. TCRdb mirrors the immuneACCESS table, restricted to in-frame sequences. Some clones are absent from its copies; in checked studies, under half trace to an unresolved V gene, and the reason for the others is unknown. For this sample the table gives some 57,000 clones, of which around 90% were detected only once. The top ten constitute 5.4% of the sample. The trial excluded patients who had a history of autoimmune disease or who were on systemic immunosuppression. Peripheral blood for TCR sequencing was drawn from every dose cohort at baseline, at cycle 4 day 1 and at cycle 7 day 1. The samples were taken from a phase I, first-in-human, multicenter, open-label dose-escalation trial of ivuxolimab. Adults with locally advanced or metastatic melanoma, renal cell, hepatocellular, or head and neck squamous cell carcinoma were enrolled in the trial. Before TCR sequencing, CD4+ T cells and CD8+ T cells from peripheral blood were sorted into separate populations.

The clonotype was recovered from an adult with an advanced solid tumor such as melanoma, head and neck, liver or kidney cancer. The material was CD4+ or CD8+ T cells sorted from blood, obtained in a trial of the OX40 agonist ivuxolimab. The sequence joins TRBV7-8 to TRBJ2-5; tentative D gene TRBD1, with 6 bases matching. The nucleotide sequence reads as follows: TGTGCCAGCAGCCCACAGGGTACGGCGACCCAGTACTTC. The encoded protein is CASSPQGTATQYF.